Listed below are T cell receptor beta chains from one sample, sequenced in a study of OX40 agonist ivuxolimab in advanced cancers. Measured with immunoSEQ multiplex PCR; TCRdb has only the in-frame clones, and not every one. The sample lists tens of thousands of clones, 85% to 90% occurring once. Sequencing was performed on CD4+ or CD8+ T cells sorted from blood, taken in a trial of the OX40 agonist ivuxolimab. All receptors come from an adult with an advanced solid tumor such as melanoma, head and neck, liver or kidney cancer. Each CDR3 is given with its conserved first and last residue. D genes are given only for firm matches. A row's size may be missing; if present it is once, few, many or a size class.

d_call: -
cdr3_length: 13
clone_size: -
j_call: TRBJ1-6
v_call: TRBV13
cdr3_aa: CASSLGVNSPLHF
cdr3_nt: TGTGCCAGCAGTTTGGGGGTCAATTCACCCCTCCACTTT

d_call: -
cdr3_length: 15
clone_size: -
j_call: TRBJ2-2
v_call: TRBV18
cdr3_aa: CASSPPSGASGELFF
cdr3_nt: TGTGCCAGCTCACCCCCTTCAGGGGCGTCCGGGGAGCTGTTTTTT

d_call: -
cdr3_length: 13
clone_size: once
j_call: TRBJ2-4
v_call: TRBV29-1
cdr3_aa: CSVELSAKNIQYF
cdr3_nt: TGCAGCGTTGAGCTCTCAGCCAAAAACATTCAGTACTTC

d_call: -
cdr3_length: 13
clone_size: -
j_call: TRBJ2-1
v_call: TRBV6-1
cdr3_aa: CASSESSRGMGFF
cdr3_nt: TGTGCCAGCAGTGAGTCTAGCCGGGGGATGGGGTTCTTC

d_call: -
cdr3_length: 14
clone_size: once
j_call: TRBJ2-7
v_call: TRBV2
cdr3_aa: CASNNDGGSYEQYF
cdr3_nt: TGTGCCAGTAACAATGACGGTGGGTCCTACGAGCAGTACTTC

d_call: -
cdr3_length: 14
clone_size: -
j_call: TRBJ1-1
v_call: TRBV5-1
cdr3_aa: CASSLTGSGTEAFF
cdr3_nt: TGCGCCAGCAGCCTAACAGGGTCGGGCACTGAAGCTTTCTTT

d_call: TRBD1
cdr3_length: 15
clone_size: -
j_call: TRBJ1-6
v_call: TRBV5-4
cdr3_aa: CASGYRTGENSPLHF
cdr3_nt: TGTGCCAGCGGGTATCGGACAGGGGAAAATTCACCCCTCCACTTT

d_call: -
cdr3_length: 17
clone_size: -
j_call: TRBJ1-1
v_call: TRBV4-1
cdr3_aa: CASTRQPQNPLNTEAFF
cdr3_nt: TGCGCCAGCACCCGACAGCCCCAAAACCCCCTGAACACTGAAGCTTTCTTT

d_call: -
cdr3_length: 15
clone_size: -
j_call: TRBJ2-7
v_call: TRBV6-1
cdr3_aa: CASMNLDSISYEQYF
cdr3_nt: TGTGCCAGCATGAACCTGGACAGTATATCCTACGAGCAGTACTTC

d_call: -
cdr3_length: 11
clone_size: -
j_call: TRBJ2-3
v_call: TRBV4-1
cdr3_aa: CASSQTDTQYF
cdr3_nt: TGCGCCAGCAGCCAAACAGATACGCAGTATTTT

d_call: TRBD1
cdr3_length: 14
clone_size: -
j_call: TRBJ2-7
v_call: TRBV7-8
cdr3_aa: CASSYLTGVYEQYF
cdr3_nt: TGTGCCAGCAGTTATCTAACAGGGGTCTACGAGCAGTACTTC

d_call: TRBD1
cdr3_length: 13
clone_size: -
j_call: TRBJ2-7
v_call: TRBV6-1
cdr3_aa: CASSAEGGREQYF
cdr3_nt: TGTGCCAGCAGTGCCGAAGGGGGCCGCGAGCAGTACTTC

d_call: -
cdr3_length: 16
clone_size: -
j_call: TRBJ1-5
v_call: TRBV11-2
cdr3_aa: CASSLDGRVWYQPQHF
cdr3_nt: TGTGCCAGCAGCTTAGATGGGAGGGTGTGGTATCAGCCCCAGCATTTT

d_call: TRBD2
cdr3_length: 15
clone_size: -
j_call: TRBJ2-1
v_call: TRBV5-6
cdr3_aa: CASSLASGGATEQFF
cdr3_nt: TGTGCCAGCAGCTTGGCCAGCGGGGGGGCAACTGAGCAGTTCTTC

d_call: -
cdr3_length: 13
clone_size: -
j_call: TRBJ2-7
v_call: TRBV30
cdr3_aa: CAWSESRRGEQYF
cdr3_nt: TGTGCCTGGAGTGAGTCCCGAAGGGGCGAGCAGTACTTC

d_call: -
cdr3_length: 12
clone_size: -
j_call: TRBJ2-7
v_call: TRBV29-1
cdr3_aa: CSVAQDSYEQYF
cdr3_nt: TGCAGCGTTGCTCAGGATTCCTACGAGCAGTACTTC

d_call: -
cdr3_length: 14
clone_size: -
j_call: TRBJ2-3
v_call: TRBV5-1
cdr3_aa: CASREASSTDTQYF
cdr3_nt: TGCGCCAGCAGGGAGGCCTCAAGCACAGATACGCAGTATTTT

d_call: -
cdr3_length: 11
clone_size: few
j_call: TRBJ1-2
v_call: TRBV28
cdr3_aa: CASSSRYGYTF
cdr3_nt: TGTGCCAGCAGTTCTCGTTATGGCTACACCTTC

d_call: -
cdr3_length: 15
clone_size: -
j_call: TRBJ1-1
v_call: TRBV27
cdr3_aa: CASSIRGFSSPEAFF
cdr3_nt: TGTGCCAGCAGTATAAGGGGTTTCTCGAGTCCTGAAGCTTTCTTT

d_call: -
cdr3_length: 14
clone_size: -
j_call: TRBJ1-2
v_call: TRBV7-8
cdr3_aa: CASSLVNQGYGYTF
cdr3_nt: TGTGCCAGCAGCTTAGTAAACCAGGGTTATGGCTACACCTTC

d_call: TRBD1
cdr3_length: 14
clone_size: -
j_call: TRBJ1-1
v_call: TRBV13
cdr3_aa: CASSVPGTATEAFF
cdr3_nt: TGTGCCAGCAGCGTCCCCGGGACAGCCACTGAAGCTTTCTTT

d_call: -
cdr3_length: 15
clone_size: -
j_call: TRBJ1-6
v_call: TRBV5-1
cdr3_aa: CASSLELAANSPLHF
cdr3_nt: TGCGCCAGCAGCTTGGAGTTAGCCGCCAATTCACCCCTCCACTTT

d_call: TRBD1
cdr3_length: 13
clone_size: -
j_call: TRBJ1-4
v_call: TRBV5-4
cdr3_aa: CASSLTGDEKLFF
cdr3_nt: TGTGCCAGCAGCTTGACAGGGGATGAAAAACTGTTTTTT

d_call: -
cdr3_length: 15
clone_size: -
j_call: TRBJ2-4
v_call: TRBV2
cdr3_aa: CASTPSGLKGDIQYF
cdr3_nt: TGTGCCAGCACTCCAAGCGGACTTAAAGGGGACATTCAGTACTTC

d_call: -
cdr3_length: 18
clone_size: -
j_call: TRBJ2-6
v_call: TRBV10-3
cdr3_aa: CAISDPRALPSGANVLTF
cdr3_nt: TGTGCCATCAGTGATCCTCGGGCCCTTCCCTCTGGGGCCAACGTCCTGACTTTC

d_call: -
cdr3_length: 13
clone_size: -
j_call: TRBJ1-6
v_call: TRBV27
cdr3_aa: CASSLLRESPLHF
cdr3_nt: TGTGCCAGCAGTTTACTCCGGGAATCACCCCTCCACTTT

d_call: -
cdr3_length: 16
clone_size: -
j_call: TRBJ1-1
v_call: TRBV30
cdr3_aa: CAWSSRGGGSLSEAFF
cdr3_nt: TGTGCCTGGAGTAGTAGAGGTGGCGGGTCCTTATCGGAAGCTTTCTTT

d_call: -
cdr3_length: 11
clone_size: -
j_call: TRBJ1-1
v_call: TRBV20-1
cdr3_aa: CSARENTEAFF
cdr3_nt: TGCAGTGCTCGAGAGAACACTGAAGCTTTCTTT

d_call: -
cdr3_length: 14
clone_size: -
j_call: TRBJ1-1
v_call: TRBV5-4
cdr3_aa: CASSLARANTEAFF
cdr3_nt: TGTGCCAGCAGTCTGGCCAGGGCGAACACTGAAGCTTTCTTT

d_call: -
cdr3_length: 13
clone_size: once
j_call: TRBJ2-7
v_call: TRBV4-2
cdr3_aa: CASSRLARYEQYF
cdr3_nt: TGTGCCAGCAGCCGTCTAGCGCGCTACGAGCAGTACTTC

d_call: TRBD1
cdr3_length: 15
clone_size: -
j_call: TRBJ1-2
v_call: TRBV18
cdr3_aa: CASSPPGQADYGYTF
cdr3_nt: TGTGCCAGCTCACCTCCTGGACAGGCCGACTATGGCTACACCTTC

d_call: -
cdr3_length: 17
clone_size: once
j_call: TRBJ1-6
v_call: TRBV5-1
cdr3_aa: CASSLSYAETYNSPLHF
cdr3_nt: TGCGCCAGCAGCTTGTCGTATGCGGAAACCTATAATTCACCCCTCCACTTT

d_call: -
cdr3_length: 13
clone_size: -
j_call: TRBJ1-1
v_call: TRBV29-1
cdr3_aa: CSVTGLFKGEAFF
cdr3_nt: TGCAGCGTTACAGGGCTGTTTAAGGGTGAAGCTTTCTTT

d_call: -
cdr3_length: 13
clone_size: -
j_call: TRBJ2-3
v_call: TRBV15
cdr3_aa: CATSRDLESSQYF
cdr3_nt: TGTGCCACCAGCAGAGATTTGGAGTCCTCACAGTATTTT

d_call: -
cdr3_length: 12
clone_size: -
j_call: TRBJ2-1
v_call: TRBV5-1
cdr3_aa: CASSLTFNEQFF
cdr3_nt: TGCGCCAGCAGCTTGACGTTCAATGAGCAGTTCTTC

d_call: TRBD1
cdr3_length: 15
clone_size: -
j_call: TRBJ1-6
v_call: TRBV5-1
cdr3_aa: CASSLDRDRGSPLHF
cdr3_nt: TGCGCCAGCAGCTTGGACCGGGACAGGGGGTCGCCCCTCCACTTT

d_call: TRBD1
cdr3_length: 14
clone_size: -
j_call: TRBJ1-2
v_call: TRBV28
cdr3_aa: CASSRTGGNYGYTF
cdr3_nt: TGTGCCAGCAGCCGGACAGGGGGAAACTATGGCTACACCTTC

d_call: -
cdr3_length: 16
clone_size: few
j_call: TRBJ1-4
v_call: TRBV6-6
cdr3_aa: CASSTPRRGTNEKLFF
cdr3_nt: TGTGCCAGCAGTACCCCTAGAAGGGGGACTAATGAAAAACTGTTTTTT

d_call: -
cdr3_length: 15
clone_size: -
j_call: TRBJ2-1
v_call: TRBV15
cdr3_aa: CATSIGGPSYNEQFF
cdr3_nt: TGTGCCACCAGCATTGGGGGGCCGTCCTACAATGAGCAGTTCTTC

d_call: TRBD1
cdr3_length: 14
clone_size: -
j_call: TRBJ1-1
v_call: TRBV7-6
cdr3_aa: CASSFRQGMTEAFF
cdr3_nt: TGTGCCAGCAGCTTTCGACAGGGGATGACTGAAGCTTTCTTT

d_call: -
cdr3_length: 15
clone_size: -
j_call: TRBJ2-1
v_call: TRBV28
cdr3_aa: CASSLHSDRHNEQFF
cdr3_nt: TGTGCCAGCAGTTTGCATAGCGACAGGCACAATGAGCAGTTCTTC

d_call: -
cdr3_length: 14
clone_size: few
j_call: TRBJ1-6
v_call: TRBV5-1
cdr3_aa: CASRPGEGNSPLHF
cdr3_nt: TGCGCCAGCAGACCCGGGGAGGGGAATTCACCCCTCCACTTT

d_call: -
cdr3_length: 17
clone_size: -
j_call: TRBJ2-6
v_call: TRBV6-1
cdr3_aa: CASSAGTASSGANVLTF
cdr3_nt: TGTGCCAGCAGTGCCGGGACTGCTAGCTCTGGGGCCAACGTCCTGACTTTC

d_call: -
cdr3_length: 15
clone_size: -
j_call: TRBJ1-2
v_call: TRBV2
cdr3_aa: CASSPSRTDNYGYTF
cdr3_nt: TGTGCCAGCAGTCCGAGTAGGACAGACAACTATGGCTACACCTTC

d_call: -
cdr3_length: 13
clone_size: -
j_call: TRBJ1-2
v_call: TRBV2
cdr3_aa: CASSEVGGNGYTF
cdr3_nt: TGTGCCAGCAGTGAAGTGGGGGGGAATGGCTACACCTTC

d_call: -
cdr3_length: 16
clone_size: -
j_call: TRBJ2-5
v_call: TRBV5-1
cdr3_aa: CASSLAELVGVETQYF
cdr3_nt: TGCGCCAGCAGCTTGGCCGAACTAGTGGGAGTAGAGACCCAGTACTTC

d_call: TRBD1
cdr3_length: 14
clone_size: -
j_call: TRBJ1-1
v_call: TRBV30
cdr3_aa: CAWRAWDRDAEAFF
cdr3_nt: TGTGCCTGGAGGGCCTGGGACAGGGACGCTGAAGCTTTCTTT

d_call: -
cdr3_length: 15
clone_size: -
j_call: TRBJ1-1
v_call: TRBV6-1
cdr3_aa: CASSELWGGHTEAFF
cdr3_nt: TGTGCCAGCAGTGAACTCTGGGGAGGTCACACTGAAGCTTTCTTT

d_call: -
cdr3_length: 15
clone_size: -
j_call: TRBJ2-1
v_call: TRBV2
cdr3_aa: CASSVGGGPFYEQFF
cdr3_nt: TGTGCCAGCAGTGTTGGAGGGGGCCCCTTTTATGAGCAGTTCTTC

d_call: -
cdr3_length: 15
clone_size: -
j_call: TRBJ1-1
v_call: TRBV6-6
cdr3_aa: CASSYPRGRSTEAFF
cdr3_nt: TGTGCCAGCAGTTACCCGCGGGGACGTTCCACTGAAGCTTTCTTT

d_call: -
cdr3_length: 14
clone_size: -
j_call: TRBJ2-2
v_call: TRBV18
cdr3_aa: CASSPEGAAGELFF
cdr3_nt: TGTGCCAGCTCACCGGAGGGGGCGGCCGGGGAGCTGTTTTTT

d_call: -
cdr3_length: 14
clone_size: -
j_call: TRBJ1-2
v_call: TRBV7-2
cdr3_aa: CASSLDPQLGGYTF
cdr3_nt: TGTGCCAGCAGCTTAGATCCCCAGCTGGGGGGCTACACCTTC

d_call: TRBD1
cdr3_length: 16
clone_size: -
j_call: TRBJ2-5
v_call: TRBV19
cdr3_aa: CASSSGGTGEGETQYF
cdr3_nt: TGTGCCAGTAGTAGTGGAGGGACAGGGGAAGGAGAGACCCAGTACTTC

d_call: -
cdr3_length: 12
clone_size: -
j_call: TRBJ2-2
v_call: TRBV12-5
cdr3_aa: CASGPEKSELFF
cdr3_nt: TGTGCTAGTGGTCCGGAGAAGTCGGAGCTGTTTTTT